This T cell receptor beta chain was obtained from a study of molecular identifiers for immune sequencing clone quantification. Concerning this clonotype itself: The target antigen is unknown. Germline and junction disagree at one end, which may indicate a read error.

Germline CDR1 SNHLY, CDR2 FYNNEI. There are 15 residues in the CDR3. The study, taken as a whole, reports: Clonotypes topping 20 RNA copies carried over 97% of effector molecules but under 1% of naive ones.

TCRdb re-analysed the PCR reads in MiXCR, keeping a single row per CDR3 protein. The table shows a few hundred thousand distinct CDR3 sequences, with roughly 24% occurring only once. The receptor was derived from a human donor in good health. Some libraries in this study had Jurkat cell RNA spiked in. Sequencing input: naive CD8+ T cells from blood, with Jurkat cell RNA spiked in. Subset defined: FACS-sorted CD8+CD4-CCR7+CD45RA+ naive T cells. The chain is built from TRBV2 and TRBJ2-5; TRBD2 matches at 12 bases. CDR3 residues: CASSVLAGGVETQYF. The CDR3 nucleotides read TGCGCCAGCAGTGTACTAGCGGGGGGCGTCGAGACCCAGTACTTC.